The next 24 T cell receptor beta chains were all read from a single sample in a study of T cell repertoires in cytomegalovirus infection. Each CDR3 protein is one row after TCRdb ran MiXCR on the reads. The sample records around 300,000 distinct CDR3 sequences, roughly a fifth being singletons. Their antigens are not known. The source material was cultured PBMCs, sampled from culture after CMV antigen stimulation. The receptors here all came from a human donor in good health (CMV status not recorded). Some clones in this sample may be carry-over from other donors' samples.

This sequence joins TRBV11-3 and TRBJ2-1; 9 bases agree with TRBD2. This CDR3 contains 18 residues. With 0 bases clipped from V and 3 bases from J, the junction kept 9 bases outside the gene matches. The germline V gene encodes CDR1 SGHNT and CDR2 YENEEA. CDR3 sequence (DNA): TGTGCCAGCAGCTTAGACCCGACTAGCGGAGCGCACTACAATGAGCAGTTCTTC. The encoded protein is CASSLDPTSGAHYNEQFF.

V gene TRBV29-1 combines with J gene TRBJ2-6; a weak D match, TRBD2 (5 bases). The V gene lost 4 bases and the J gene lost 0 bases, with 13 bases spanning the gap. Per the germline V gene, CDR1 is SQVTM and CDR2 is ANQGSEA. The CDR3 has 16 residues. The CDR3 DNA is TGCAGCGTTGGAGCGGACGTGGGCTCTGGGGCCAACGTCCTGACTTTC. It specifies CSVGADVGSGANVLTF.

V usage is TRBV29-1 and J usage is TRBJ2-7, with 10 bases matching TRBD2. The CDR3 contains 17 residues. V was clipped by 3 bases and J by 1 base; unmatched bases: 12. CDR1 and CDR2 from the germline V gene are SQVTM and ANQGSEA. The CDR3 DNA reads TGCAGCGTTGAGATGTATGAAAAGCGGGAGGGTTCCTACGAGCAGTACTTC. As protein: CSVEMYEKREGSYEQYF.

This chain uses TRBV7-2 with TRBJ2-1; D is perhaps TRBD2 (6 bases). CDR3 length: 15 amino acids. Germline values: CDR1 SGHTA, CDR2 FQGNSA. Trimming pared 2 bases from V and 6 bases from J, leaving 14 bases between. The CDR3 sequence is CASSLLVAARNEQFF. The CDR3 bases are TGTGCCAGCAGCTTATTAGTAGCGGCGCGCAATGAGCAGTTCTTC.

The chain has TRBV7-2 and TRBJ1-2, with D perhaps TRBD1 (6 bases). This CDR3 has 15 residues. The germline V gene encodes CDR1 SGHTA and CDR2 FQGNSA. Between the trimmed V and J ends, which lost 5 bases and 1 base, there was a span of 14 bases. For the CDR3, the DNA is TGTGCCAGCAGCACCCGGGGGGGCGATAACTATGGCTACACCTTC. It codes for CASSTRGGDNYGYTF.

This clonotype was recorded many times. This rearrangement joins TRBV4-3 to TRBJ2-1; 13 nucleotides agree with TRBD2. The germline V gene has CDR1 LGHNA and CDR2 YSLEER. Trimming took 1 base from V and 7 from J; bases not matched to a gene: 4. The length of the CDR3 is 16 residues. CDR3 nucleotides: TGCGCCAGCAGCCAAGCCACTAGCGGGAGGGAGAATGAGCAGTTCTTC. Residues: CASSQATSGRENEQFF.

V and J are TRBV29-1 and TRBJ2-4; 7 bases line up with TRBD1. Trimming removed 4 bases from V and 8 bases from J; junction bases left unmatched: 5. The V gene's germline CDR1 is SQVTM and CDR2 ANQGSEA. The length of the CDR3 is 12 residues. In DNA form, the CDR3 reads TGCAGCGTTGCCGAGACAGGGTACATTCAGTACTTC. Translation: CSVAETGYIQYF.

This clonotype was recorded at least ten times. CDR3 protein: CASSPGTSGRALRETQYF. In DNA form, the CDR3 reads TGTGCCAGCAGTCCTGGGACTAGCGGGAGGGCCCTCAGGGAGACCCAGTACTTC. The genes are TRBV12-3 or TRBV12-4 and TRBJ2-5, with 16 bases aligning to TRBD2. V lost 5 bases and J lost 5; bases outside the gene matches: 11. The CDR3 spans 18 residues.

This sequence joins TRBV10-3 and TRBJ2-7; weak D call: TRBD1 (6 bases). Trimming shortened V by 4 bases and J by 2 bases, and 12 bases separated the two germline ends. CDR1 ENHRY and CDR2 SYGVKD come from the germline V gene. This CDR3 is built from 14 residues. For the CDR3, the DNA is TGTGCCATCAGTGCACAGGGATTCCCCTACGAGCAGTACGTC. Its translation is CAISAQGFPYEQYV.

This clonotype has more than one count but fewer than ten. The chain joins TRBV6-5 to TRBJ2-6; the D is unclear. The V end was cut by 5 bases, the J end by 0 bases, with 8 bases between. The CDR3 is made up of 15 amino acids. Germline CDR1 reads MNHEY; CDR2 reads SVGAGI. The CDR3 spells CASSITSSGANVLTF. For the CDR3, the DNA is TGTGCCAGCAGTATAACGAGCTCTGGGGCCAACGTCCTGACTTTC.

This clonotype was seen just once. The genes are TRBV7-9 and TRBJ1-4, with no clear D. The CDR3 is made up of 14 amino acids. V was clipped by 5 bases and J by 0 bases, with 7 bases between them. CDR1 and CDR2 (germline): SEHNR, FQNEAQ (reference sequence). In DNA form, the CDR3 reads TGTGCCAGCAGCGCTAGGGCAACTAATGAAAAACTGTTTTTT. Its protein is CASSARATNEKLFF. Complete variable domain (other parts from reference TRBV7-9 and TRBJ1-4): DTGVSQNPRHKITKRGQNVTFRCDPISEHNRLYWYRQTLGQGPEFLTYFQNEAQLEKSRLLSDRFSAERPKGSFSTLEIQRTEQGDSAMYLCASSARATNEKLFFGSGTQLSVL.

CDR3 sequence: CASSLVEGQGSGQPQHF. For the CDR3, the DNA is TGCGCCAGCAGCCTAGTGGAGGGACAGGGTTCGGGTCAGCCCCAGCATTTT. The chain combines TRBV4-1 with TRBJ1-5; 9 bases align to TRBD1. V lost 4 bases and J lost 6; bases outside the gene matches: 13. CDR3 length: 17 residues. The germline gives CDR1 MGHRA, CDR2 YSYEKL.

About this clonotype itself: The junction does not match germline at one end; this may be a read error. V gene TRBV5-4 combines with J gene TRBJ2-2, with 12 bases that match TRBD1. CDR3 length: 17 residues. Per the germline V gene, CDR1 is SGHNT and CDR2 is YYREEE (reference sequence). In DNA form, the CDR3 reads TGTGCCAGCAGCTCGGGACAGGGGGCGCTTATTTCCGGGGAGCTGCTTTTT. Protein product: CASSSGQGALISGELLF.

The V call is TRBV20-1, the J call TRBJ2-5; 12 bases are a match to TRBD2. From germline, CDR1 is DFQATT and CDR2 SNEGSKA (reference sequence). The V and J ends lost 2 bases and 5 bases, in that order; junction bases with no gene match: 6. The CDR3 loop spans 15 amino acids. The CDR3 nucleotides read TGCAGTGCTAGATCTAGCGGGAGGGCCTGGGAGACCCAGTACTTC. Amino acids: CSARSSGRAWETQYF.

The chain recombines TRBV11-3 with TRBJ2-5; D might be TRBD1 (5 bases). The V end lost 7 bases, the J end lost 0 bases, and 12 bases lay between the germline ends. Germline V gene sequence: CDR1 SGHNT, CDR2 YENEEA. The CDR3 runs 14 residues. Here the CDR3 reads CASTLRGYQETQYF. Here the CDR3 DNA reads TGTGCCAGCACCCTTAGGGGATACCAAGAGACCCAGTACTTC. Full variable domain (missing parts from reference TRBV11-3 and TRBJ2-5): EAGVVQSPRYKIIEKKQPVAFWCNPISGHNTLYWYLQNLGQGPELLIRYENEEAVDDSQLPKDRFSAERLKGVDSTLKIQPAELGDSAVYLCASTLRGYQETQYFGPGTRLLVL.

The chain employs TRBV28 and TRBJ2-3; 11 bases map to TRBD2. Per the germline V gene, CDR1 is MDHEN and CDR2 is SYDVKM. J gave up 6 bases and V 2 bases, and 7 bases lay outside the gene matches. CDR3 size: 16 residues. Here the CDR3 reads CASSLLLAGVGDTQYF. The CDR3 DNA reads as TGTGCCAGCAGTTTACTACTAGCGGGAGTTGGTGATACGCAGTATTTT.

This clonotype was counted between two and nine times. The genes are TRBV10-3 and TRBJ1-6; D remains ambiguous. Germline CDR1 ENHRY, CDR2 SYGVKD. The CDR3 is made up of 15 amino acids. With 2 bases removed from V and 4 bases from J, the gap between germline ends came to 9 bases. In DNA form, the CDR3 reads TGTGCCATCAGTGAGGACACCAGGTATAATTCACCCCTCCACTTT. It encodes CAISEDTRYNSPLHF.

This clonotype came up a few times. The rearrangement uses TRBV9 and TRBJ2-1; 9 bases map to TRBD1. CDR1 and CDR2 (germline): SGDLS, YYNGEE. V shed 4 bases, J shed 8 bases, and the junction held 10 bases outside the gene matches. This CDR3 is built from 15 residues. CDR3 in DNA: TGTGCCAGCAGCCTGCGGACAGGGGAGATGTATGAGCAGTTCTTC. It specifies CASSLRTGEMYEQFF.

About this clonotype itself: The junction differs from germline at one of its ends, possibly a read error. The CDR3 loop is CASSSGQGSGNTKYF. The CDR3 DNA sequence: TGTGCCAGCAGCTCTGGACAGGGTTCGGGAAACACCAAATATTTT. The rearrangement joins TRBV7-2 to TRBJ1-3; TRBD1 matches at 8 bases. Germline-derived CDR1 and CDR2 are SGHTA and FQGNSA. The CDR3 spans 15 residues.

In its sample, this clonotype was seen a few times. The gene calls are TRBV29-1 and TRBJ1-2; D not certain. V lost 0 bases to trimming and J lost 6 bases, with 14 bases between them. Per the germline V gene, CDR1 is SQVTM and CDR2 is ANQGSEA. CDR3 length: 14 residues. CDR3 sequence reads: CSVEEEGFAHGYTF. The CDR3 coding sequence is TGCAGCGTTGAAGAGGAGGGATTTGCCCATGGCTACACCTTC.

This clonotype was seen at least ten times. J is TRBJ2-7 and V is TRBV7-4; D remains ambiguous. Trimming took off 5 bases at V and 0 bases at J, with 8 bases between the two ends. CDR1 is SGHVT and CDR2 is SQSDAQ in the germline V gene. The CDR3 runs to 13 residues. The CDR3 loop is CASSGDRSYEQYV. The CDR3 nucleotides read TGTGCCAGCAGCGGAGACCGCTCCTACGAGCAGTACGTC.

The chain is built from TRBV5-6 and TRBJ2-2; D is undetermined. Trimming shortened V by 2 bases and J by 4 bases, and 12 bases separated the two germline ends. The V gene's germline CDR1 is SGHDT and CDR2 YYEEEE. The CDR3 sequence is 15 residues long. CDR3 coding DNA: TGTGCCAGCAGCTTAGTCAGTACCATCACCGGGGAGCTGTTTTTT. This codes for CASSLVSTITGELFF.

This clonotype was observed a few times. The chain carries TRBV11-2 and TRBJ2-1; D is uncertain. CDR1 and CDR2 (germline): SGHAT, FQNNGV. Deletions cut 0 bases from V and 2 bases from J, with 14 bases between. The CDR3 is 17 amino acids. CDR3 in DNA: TGTGCCAGCAGCTTAGATATTGGCAGACCCCCCTACAATGAGCAGTTCTTC. This encodes CASSLDIGRPPYNEQFF.

This clonotype has ten or more counts. This chain links TRBV7-2 with TRBJ2-1; D is perhaps TRBD2 (6 bases). In germline, CDR1 is SGHTA, CDR2 FQGNSA. The V end lost 5 bases, the J end lost 0 bases, and 14 bases lay between the germline ends. The CDR3 runs 16 residues. CDR3 loop: CASSKGGGRSYNEQFF. CDR3 bases: TGTGCCAGCAGCAAGGGCGGAGGGCGCTCCTACAATGAGCAGTTCTTC.